This TCR beta chain comes out of a study of T cells in Graves' hyperthyroidism and ophthalmopathy (dated by TCRdb to the late 2010s). With respect to the entire study: Peripheral blood was collected at initial diagnosis, before any treatment. To identify distinguishing TCR V-J signatures, a discovery cohort of about 95 patients was used, comprising 40 to 45 with Graves' ophthalmopathy and some 60 with stable Graves' hyperthyroidism. Prospective prediction of ophthalmopathy was tested in an independent validation cohort consisting of fewer than 20 hyperthyroidism patients and some 16 patients who later progressed to ophthalmopathy. The roughly 100 discovery patients were randomly divided into training and test sets at a 7:3 ratio. In about 6 Graves' hyperthyroidism patients, the study also compared T-cell repertoires from thyroid tissue with T-cell repertoires from blood. Once sampling was done, hyperthyroidism patients were given methimazole at a starting dose of 30 mg daily, whereas ophthalmopathy patients were given high-dose intravenous methylprednisolone. The paper reports TCR Vbeta CDR3 sequencing of more than 120 peripheral blood samples: under 45 ophthalmopathy, roughly 80 hyperthyroidism and approximately 17 progressor patients.

TCR beta CDR3 regions were amplified from RNA transcripts. The TCR CDR3 was subjected to a first round of RT-PCR using the HTBI primer set and the Qiagen OneStep RT-PCR kit. The libraries were constructed in a second round of multiplex PCR and then size-selected and purified. Libraries were sequenced paired-end with 100 bp reads on an Illumina HiSeq2000. The authors' analysis ran thus. SOAPnuke was used to process the raw data, throwing out any read that contained adapters or uncalled bases, had a mean Phred below 15, or lacked an exact constant-primer or identifier match. COPE v1.2.5 was used to merge the high-quality paired reads, and each unique nucleotide sequence was defined as a clonotype. MiTCR v1.1 was used to align the clonotypes against IMGT TRBV, TRBD and TRBJ reference segments. The analysis included only V-J combinations with a frequency above 0.0001, which together covered over 98% of the repertoires. The TCS score was defined as F50 (clonal expansion) divided by E x V (chaos), with BLOSUM62-based TCRdist calculated between CDR3 peptides within each V-J. Welch's t-statistics and random forest reduced fewer than 600 V-J features to around 14, which were used in a naive Bayes classifier (R e1071). TCRdb ran its own pipeline on the public reads, namely fastp trimming at Q25 and MiXCR clone calling, and kept in-frame beta chains. All rows with the same CDR3 protein become a single entry with the most common DNA and genes. TCRdb's processing, not the study's, gives the V and J calls here. The sample table records 250,000 to 300,000 distinct CDR3 sequences; less than 20% of these occur just once. The top ten constitute about 35% of the sample.

V loses 5 bases of germline sequence and J loses 12 bases, and the interval between the two ends is 13 bases. The CDR3 starts with the cysteine, ends with the phenylalanine, and has 11 residues. The only DNA kept is the CDR3, 33 bases in frame from the first base. As encoded in the germline V gene (reference sequence), CDR1 is DFQATT while CDR2 is SNEGSKA. Study-wide conclusions, independent of this receptor: No statistical method was used to fix the sample size in advance, and group allocation was not hidden from the investigators. Most expanded thyroid clonotypes (frequency above 0.001) were also detected in blood, suggesting blood repertoires may reflect thyroid immune responses. In cross-validation, a model built on a 13 V-J signature told ophthalmopathy apart from stable hyperthyroidism with over 85% sensitivity and 81% to 82% specificity, and in testing the same model reached 80%/75%. During validation, the model predicted progression to ophthalmopathy a median of around six months ahead of onset, with roughly 65% sensitivity and 72% to 80% specificity.

Moderately to severely active disease, a Clinical Activity Score of at least 3, a NOSPECS grade of at least 4, and a duration under 3 months were present in ophthalmopathy patients. Exclusion was applied to patients with uncontrolled infections, other autoimmune diseases, pregnancy or lactation. Clinical symptoms, serum thyroxine and TRAb, thyroid ultrasound, and orbital computed tomography formed the basis for the diagnoses. Ficoll-Paque density gradient centrifugation was used to isolate PBMCs from 8.5 to 10 ml of fresh peripheral blood. Total RNA was extracted using Trizol reagent, and RNA quality was assessed on an Agilent 2100 Bioanalyzer. Points on this clonotype: The target of this receptor is not known. No qualities accompany the bases; no much larger clone lies one base away.

The chain uses TRBV20-1 and TRBJ2-2; the D gene is perhaps TRBD1, from 5 matching bases. The receptor was isolated from a man aged 45 to 65 with Graves' ophthalmopathy. Specimen: blood. For the CDR3, the sequence is CSAPQGRQLFF. The nucleotides read TGCAGTGCTCCGCAGGGAAGGCAGCTGTTTTTT.